This T cell receptor beta chain appears in the sequencing data of a study of identical twins. General observations from the study: High-abundance cord blood beta clonotypes had fewer insertions; memory repertoires showed none. Part of the zero-insertion signal could reflect confounding by invariant MAIT and iNKT cells.

Unique molecular identifiers were present on the cDNA, which also gained a universal primer site by template switching. From the 5' RACE reads, TCRdb called clonotypes with MiXCR, one entry per CDR3 protein. Among some 560,000 distinct CDR3 sequences listed, around 9.6% were seen once. This clonotype showed up just a few times. Its specificity is not known. Separately, the same data were catalogued under a study of yellow fever vaccine responses in identical twins.

The sequencing input was PBMCs. The TCR originated in a woman between 18 and 29 years old in good health.

CDR3 sequence: CASRSLTGALGEQFF. The CDR3 coding sequence is TGTGCCAGCAGATCCCTGACAGGGGCCCTCGGTGAGCAGTTCTTC. The V gene is TRBV12-3 or TRBV12-4, the J gene TRBJ2-1; TRBD1 aligns across 8 bases. V was clipped by 6 bases and J by 9 bases; unmatched bases: 13. This CDR3 comprises 15 residues.